This T cell receptor beta chain was sequenced for a study of spatial heterogeneity in lung cancer. Trimming left V 2 bases short and J 6 bases short, with 13 bases between. Germline loops: CDR1 MDHEN, CDR2 SYDVKM. This CDR3 spans 14 amino acids. This clonotype was observed many times. The antigen is not known. The library was built for alpha chains, so this beta chain is an off-target read and its size means little. TCRdb reprocessed the 5' RACE reads with MiXCR, giving one entry per CDR3 protein. Among about 10,000 distinct CDR3 sequences listed, around 12% were seen once. The time point: sample taken at primary tumor resection. Tumor, nontumor lung or frozen PBMC supplied whole RNA, sequenced without sorting. Study-wide points: Tracking of tumor mutation counts was seen in expanded intratumoral alpha and beta TCR counts. The recorded estimate of tumor T cell coverage is roughly 7% for alpha chains and roughly 12% for beta chains.

Sequenced here: lung tumor tissue, sampled at surgery. The chain combines TRBV28 with TRBJ1-2; tentative D call: TRBD1 (5 bases). The TCR comes from a male donor with early-stage non-small cell lung cancer. CDR3 loop: CASSLVWGADGYTF. Written as DNA, the CDR3 is TGTGCCAGCAGTTTAGTCTGGGGCGCGGATGGCTACACCTTC.